The clone carrying this T cell receptor (beta chain) was seen only a few times. Amplification used 60 Vbeta primers and 13 Jbeta primers. Profiled with immunoSEQ multiplex PCR; TCRdb holds only in-frame clones, not every one. Of 60,000 to 75,000 clones in the sample, roughly 70% were seen once. J gave up 9 bases and V 5 bases, and 10 bases lay outside the gene matches. The CDR3 has 15 amino acids. Germline V gene lookup returns CDR1 SSHAT and CDR2 FNYEAQ (reference sequence). This specimen comes from a study of cytomegalovirus exposure and HLA in healthy donors. This TCR came from a woman between 40 and 50 years old in good health and CMV-seropositive. The rearrangement links TRBV7-7 to TRBJ2-1; 10 positions match TRBD2. Sequenced input: PBMCs. Here the CDR3 reads CASSPGLAHNGEQFF. CDR3 bases: TGTGCCAGCAGCCCGGGACTAGCGCACAACGGTGAGCAGTTCTTC. The variable domain in full, with the rest retrieved from reference TRBV7-7 and TRBJ2-1, is GAGVSQSPRYKVTKRGQDVTLRCDPISSHATLYWYQQALGQGPEFLTYFNYEAQPDKSGLPSDRFSAERPEGSISTLTIQRTEQRDSAMYRCASSPGLAHNGEQFFGPGTRLTVL.